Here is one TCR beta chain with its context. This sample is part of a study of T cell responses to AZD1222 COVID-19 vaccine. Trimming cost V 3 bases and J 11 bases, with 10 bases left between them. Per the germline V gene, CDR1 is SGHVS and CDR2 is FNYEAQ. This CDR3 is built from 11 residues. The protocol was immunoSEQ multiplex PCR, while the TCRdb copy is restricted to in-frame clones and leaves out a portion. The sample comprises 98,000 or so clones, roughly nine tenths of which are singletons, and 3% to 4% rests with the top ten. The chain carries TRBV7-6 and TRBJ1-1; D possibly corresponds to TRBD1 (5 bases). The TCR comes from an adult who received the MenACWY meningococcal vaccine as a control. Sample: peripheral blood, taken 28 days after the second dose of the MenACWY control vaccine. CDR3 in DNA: TGTGCCAGCAGCTTTACGGGGGAGGCTTTCTTT. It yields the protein CASSFTGEAFF.